This TCR beta chain was identified during a study of regulatory T cells in long-lasting Graves disease (dated by TCRdb to about 2021). For the wider study: Patients with newly diagnosed Graves' disease had been on antithyroid drugs for under 3 months. A total of roughly 33 samples were covered by TCR sequencing, comprising approximately 13 persistent and around 20 newly diagnosed Graves' disease patients. The study was registered as a clinical trial and conducted in China. This study used TCR sequencing and RNA sequencing of peripheral blood to compare persistent Graves' disease patients against newly diagnosed Graves' disease patients.

The CDR3 runs 12 amino acids, cysteine and phenylalanine included. The only DNA kept is the CDR3, 36 bases in frame from the first base. For CDR1 and CDR2, the germline V gene (reference sequence) lists LGHDT and YNNKEL. V and J are truncated by 1 base and 10 bases respectively, leaving an intervening sequence of 10 bases. Library creation used multiplex PCR. The sequencing machine was an Illumina HiSeq 4000. CDR3 regions were amplified by Arm-PCR with iRepertoire HTBI primers to construct TCR beta libraries. PCR products were gel purified before sequencing. The source study handled its data this way. Gene usage analysis of CDR3 amino acid clonotypes used the approximately 62 TRBV and about 14 TRBJ segments found across samples. Filtered high-quality paired reads were merged into contigs using COPE and FqMerger. BLAST was used to align contigs to IMGT TRBV, TRBD and TRBJ reference genes, with CDR3 defined following IMGT. Highly expanded clones were defined as clonotypes with a frequency above 0.1%. Shannon entropy served as the measure of repertoire diversity, while the Gini coefficient captured V-J evenness. A clonotype was considered public if more than one individual shared it. Starting from the raw public reads, TCRdb applied fastp trimming at Q25, assembled clones with MiXCR and retained in-frame beta chains. Each record represents a unique CDR3 protein, reported with the most common genes and DNA among its rows. TCRdb's processing, not the authors', yielded these V and J calls. Counted in this sample were around 250,000 distinct CDR3 sequences; 15% to 20% of them appeared once. 14% of the sample lies in the top ten.

This clonotype has a count of ten or more. Its antigen is currently not known. It has no much larger one-base neighbor in the sample; base qualities were not kept. Read against the paper, the sample's time point label means: newly diagnosed GD, antithyroid drugs for less than 3 months. RNA was extracted from PBMCs in TRIzol for both TCR sequencing and RNA sequencing. The diagnosis of Graves' disease followed American Thyroid Association guidelines. Patients for the study were recruited at an endocrinology department in Xi'an, China. Each patient gave 8.5 to 9.5 milliliters of peripheral blood, collected in an EDTA anticoagulant tube. Ficoll Paque Plus density gradient separation was used to isolate PBMCs, and no further T cell sorting was done. RNA quality was checked with an Agilent 2100 Bioanalyzer and agarose gel, and concentration with a NanoDrop 2000. Results the study describes overall, beyond this receptor: Because the primary lesion, thyroid tissue, could not be accessed, the study looked at peripheral blood alone. More public clonotypes were shared among persistent patients (roughly 2,700) than among newly diagnosed patients (966). Sequencing and analysis were restricted to the TCR beta chain. Persistent Graves' disease patients showed lower TCR Shannon entropy and fewer highly expanded clones than newly diagnosed patients, suggesting clonal expansion. The authors noted that the small sample size was a limitation that may lower accuracy. Persistent disease showed preferential use of TRBV28, TRBJ1-2 and TRBJ2-5, whereas newly diagnosed disease favored TRBV20-1 and TRBJ2-1.

The same specimen was also included in a second study, on T cells in Graves' hyperthyroidism and ophthalmopathy. According to the second study: Stable Graves' hyperthyroidism was defined as the absence of progression to ophthalmopathy over 18 months of follow-up. Hyperthyroidism patients were newly diagnosed, with disease duration under 2 months, and aged 18 to 65 years. Exclusion was applied to patients with uncontrolled infections, other autoimmune diseases, pregnancy or lactation. Diagnoses were established on the basis of clinical symptoms, serum thyroxine and TRAb, thyroid ultrasound, and orbital computed tomography. For the first round of RT-PCR on the TCR CDR3, the HTBI primer set was used together with the Qiagen OneStep RT-PCR kit. Most expanded thyroid clonotypes (frequency above 0.001) were also detected in blood, a finding suggesting that blood repertoires may reflect thyroid immune responses. A model built on a 13 V-J signature distinguished ophthalmopathy from stable hyperthyroidism, reaching roughly 88% sensitivity and about 81% specificity in cross-validation and 80%/75% in testing. In validation, the model predicted progression to ophthalmopathy a median of approximately 6.6 months before onset, with approximately 71% sensitivity and roughly 79% specificity. A discovery cohort of about 95 patients, approximately 45 with Graves' ophthalmopathy and 57 with stable Graves' hyperthyroidism, was used to find distinguishing TCR V-J signatures. Prospective prediction of ophthalmopathy was tested in an independent validation cohort of 18 to 20 hyperthyroidism patients and 15 to 17 patients who later progressed to ophthalmopathy. For training and testing, the roughly 100 patients in the discovery cohort were randomly divided in a 7:3 ratio. In about 6 Graves' hyperthyroidism patients, the study also compared T-cell repertoires from thyroid tissue with T-cell repertoires from blood. Following sampling, methimazole starting at 30 mg daily was given to hyperthyroidism patients, and high-dose intravenous methylprednisolone was given to ophthalmopathy patients. A second multiplex PCR round built the libraries, followed by size selection and purification. Sequencing of the libraries was done on an Illumina HiSeq2000 using paired-end 100 bp reads. SOAPnuke was used to process the raw data, with reads discarded if the reads contained adapters or uncalled bases, had a mean Phred below 15, or lacked an exact constant-primer or identifier match. COPE v1.2.5 was used to merge high-quality paired reads, and clonotypes were defined as unique nucleotide sequences. MiTCR v1.1 was used to align the clonotypes against IMGT TRBV, TRBD and TRBJ reference segments. The analysis included only V-J combinations with a frequency above 0.0001, which together covered approximately 99% of the repertoires. The TCS score was defined as F50 (clonal expansion) divided by E x V (chaos), with BLOSUM62-based TCRdist calculated between CDR3 peptides within each V-J. Welch's t-statistics and random forest reduced 500 to 550 V-J features to roughly 13, which were used in a naive Bayes classifier (R e1071). Sample size was not statistically predetermined, and investigators were not blinded to group allocation. The paper reports TCR Vbeta CDR3 sequencing of some 140 peripheral blood samples: some 41 ophthalmopathy, under 80 hyperthyroidism and around 17 progressor patients.

This sequence originates from a woman in her 30s with Graves disease. Donor details come from another sample of the same person, matched by shared clones. The sequence is built from TRBV3-1 and TRBJ1-1; the D gene assignment is ambiguous. The sequencing here drew on peripheral blood mononuclear cells (PBMCs), taken at new diagnosis, from a patient treated with antithyroid drugs. CDR3 loop: CASSQAVNTAFF. At the DNA level, the sequence is TGTGCCAGCAGCCAAGCTGTGAACACAGCTTTCTTT.